This entry is about one T cell receptor (beta chain). Its antigen remains unidentified. The sample is drawn from a study of graft-versus-host responses after intestinal transplantation. Study background: For two to three years after anti-thymocyte globulin induction, all recipients took tacrolimus and steroids.

V was trimmed by 4 bases and J by 4 bases, leaving 8 bases between them. CDR3 length equals 13 residues. This table comes from immunoSEQ multiplex PCR, and its TCRdb copy is limited to in-frame clones, with some not included. This table holds more than 70,000 clones, around 93% found once. Study findings and constraints: GvH clones appeared in recipient marrow, some first in ileum or blood. With peak circulating GvH clone levels came an association with early post-transplant HvG declines.

The receptor comes from a human donor who was the organ donor for an intestinal transplant. The sequences come from unstimulated CD8+ T cells sorted from spleen or lymph node cells, collected before transplant. The chain uses TRBV6-7 and TRBJ1-5; tentatively, D is TRBD1 (5 bases). TRBV6-7 belongs to the ORF category, with a function that is uncertain. The CDR3 nucleotides are TGTGCCAGCAGTTGGGGCCCTAATCAGCCCCAGCATTTT. Translated, it gives CASSWGPNQPQHF.